A selection of T cell receptor beta chains follows, all from one sample in a study of T cell changes during pregnancy in multiple sclerosis. Produced via immunoSEQ multiplex PCR; TCRdb's table is partial and in-frame only. The repertoire holds fewer than 85,000 clones, with roughly 93% as singletons. The source was peripheral blood, collected in the second trimester of pregnancy. The receptors shown here come from a female donor with multiple sclerosis, enrolled in a pregnancy study. Both conserved end residues are part of each CDR3. Each record gives: D gene, J gene, V gene, clone size, CDR3 DNA, CDR3 protein. A D gene is named only where the DNA matches it firmly. Clone size is shown for a subset of rows, as once, few, many or a class of expanded clone.

D: TRBD2; J: TRBJ2-1; V: TRBV6-5; size: .; DNA: TGTGCCAGCAGTTACTTGCCCGGGAGGAATGAGCAGTTCTTC; CDR3: CASSYLPGRNEQFF
D: .; J: TRBJ2-1; V: TRBV14; size: once; DNA: TGTGCCAGCAGCCAAGATCAAGGACATCGGGCTAATGAGCAGTTCTTC; CDR3: CASSQDQGHRANEQFF
D: TRBD1; J: TRBJ2-7; V: TRBV4-1; size: .; DNA: TGCGCCAGCAGCCAAGTAGGGGACAGTCCTTTCTACGAGCAGTACTTC; CDR3: CASSQVGDSPFYEQYF
D: .; J: TRBJ2-1; V: TRBV7-9; size: .; DNA: TGTGCCAGCAGTACCGGGACAACTTTCTCCTACAATGAGCAGTTCTTC; CDR3: CASSTGTTFSYNEQFF
D: .; J: TRBJ1-5; V: TRBV2; size: few; DNA: TGTGCCAGCAGTGAATCCCAGGGTCAGCCCCAGCATTTT; CDR3: CASSESQGQPQHF
D: .; J: TRBJ1-4; V: TRBV6-5; size: once; DNA: TGTGCCAGCAGTTACTCCAGCGGCAGAAGGAGTGAAAAACTGTTTTTT; CDR3: CASSYSSGRRSEKLFF
D: .; J: TRBJ1-4; V: TRBV30; size: .; DNA: TGTGCCTGGAGTGTACGGGTTGAAAAACTGTTTTTT; CDR3: CAWSVRVEKLFF
D: .; J: TRBJ2-1; V: TRBV6-1; size: .; DNA: TGTGCCAGCAGTGGCGAGAGCGGCACCTACAATGAGCAGTTCTTC; CDR3: CASSGESGTYNEQFF
D: .; J: TRBJ2-1; V: TRBV6-1; size: .; DNA: TGTGCCAGCAGTGAAGAGCTAATTCGGACTGACGAGCAGTTCTTC; CDR3: CASSEELIRTDEQFF
D: .; J: TRBJ2-1; V: TRBV7-2; size: .; DNA: TGTGCCAGCAGCTTCGGAGGCCCGAACAATGAGCAGTTCTTC; CDR3: CASSFGGPNNEQFF
D: TRBD1; J: TRBJ1-4; V: TRBV5-5; size: .; DNA: TGTGCCAGCAGCCTGGAGGGGGCTGCTAATGAAAAACTGTTTTTT; CDR3: CASSLEGAANEKLFF
D: TRBD2; J: TRBJ2-7; V: TRBV10-3; size: .; DNA: TGTGCCATCAGCCTCCTAGCGGGGGGGGCCTACGAGCAGTACTTC; CDR3: CAISLLAGGAYEQYF
D: TRBD2; J: TRBJ2-5; V: TRBV27; size: .; DNA: TGTGCCAGTTCACGACTAGCCCGGGAGACCCAGTACTTC; CDR3: CASSRLARETQYF
D: TRBD2; J: TRBJ2-5; V: TRBV9; size: .; DNA: TGTGCCAGCAGCGTCGCCGGGACTAGCGTACAAGAGACCCAGTACTTC; CDR3: CASSVAGTSVQETQYF
D: .; J: TRBJ2-1; V: TRBV6-1; size: .; DNA: TGTGCCAGCAGTGAATGGTTTCAGGGGGGTTACAATGAGCAGTTCTTC; CDR3: CASSEWFQGGYNEQFF
D: .; J: TRBJ2-7; V: TRBV6-1; size: .; DNA: TGTGCCAGCAGTGAAGGGCCAGATCCACGTCCCTACGAGCAGTACTTC; CDR3: CASSEGPDPRPYEQYF
D: TRBD2; J: TRBJ2-7; V: TRBV28; size: .; DNA: TGTGCCAGCAGTTTTGGGCTCGTCGGGGGGGCCGACTACGAGCAGTACTTC; CDR3: CASSFGLVGGADYEQYF
D: TRBD1; J: TRBJ1-4; V: TRBV18; size: .; DNA: TGTGCCAGCTCGTTGGGACAGGAACTCTTTTTT; CDR3: CASSLGQELFF
D: .; J: TRBJ2-7; V: TRBV6-1; size: .; DNA: TGTGCCAGCAGTGAGTTACAGGGTGCCGACGAGCAGTACTTC; CDR3: CASSELQGADEQYF